Presented here are 17 T cell receptor beta chains from one specimen sequenced in a study of cytomegalovirus exposure and HLA in healthy donors. The PCR employed 60 Vbeta primers together with 13 Jbeta primers. Here immunoSEQ multiplex PCR was the method, and the copy in TCRdb shows in-frame clones only, minus some. Seen here are fewer than 250,000 clones, over 65% observed once, and the top ten hold approximately 0.63%. The sequencing sample was made of PBMCs. These receptors all stem from a man between 18 and 35 years old in good health and CMV-seronegative.

This clone has a handful of counts. This chain uses TRBV19 with TRBJ2-1; 12 bases fit TRBD2. CDR1 and CDR2 from the germline V gene are LNHDA and SQIVND (reference sequence). CDR3 length equals 14 residues. Trimming removed 0 bases from V and 15 bases from J; junction bases left unmatched: 6. CDR3 protein: CASSIDPSGRAGFF. The CDR3 bases are TGTGCCAGTAGTATAGATCCTAGCGGGAGGGCCGGGTTCTTC.

The rearrangement links TRBV10-3 to TRBJ1-1; a possible D gene is TRBD1 (5 bases). This CDR3 contains 14 residues. V was clipped by 4 bases and J by 2 bases, with 11 bases between them. The germline gives CDR1 ENHRY, CDR2 SYGVKD. The DNA for the CDR3 is TGTGCCATCAGTGCCGGGGACTTAAACACTGAAGCTTTCTTT. Translation gives CAISAGDLNTEAFF.

V usage is TRBV11-2 and J usage is TRBJ2-1; 8 nucleotides match TRBD2. V lost 5 bases to trimming and J lost 4 bases; unmatched junction nucleotides: 16. Germline V gives CDR1 SGHAT, CDR2 FQNNGV. This CDR3 contains 18 residues. For the CDR3, the DNA is TGTGCCAGCAGCCACAGGCGGGTGCCGGGACTAGATTACAATGAGCAGTTCTTC. It specifies CASSHRRVPGLDYNEQFF.

The CDR3 region is CASSFRAGATQETQYF. CDR3 sequence (DNA): TGTGCCAGCAGCTTCAGAGCGGGGGCCACTCAAGAGACCCAGTACTTC. V usage is TRBV7-6 and J usage is TRBJ2-5, with 8 bases matching TRBD2. V lost 3 bases and J lost 2; bases outside the gene matches: 8. The CDR3 spans 16 residues. CDR1 and CDR2 from the germline V gene are SGHVS and FNYEAQ.

The chain uses TRBV7-9 and TRBJ2-1; 9 bases map to TRBD2. This CDR3 contains 16 residues. Germline V gene data show CDR1 as SEHNR and CDR2 as FQNEAQ (reference sequence). The V segment lost 2 bases and the J segment 6 bases; nucleotides outside the gene matches: 8. The CDR3 sequence is CASSLTAGGFGNEQFF. Here the CDR3 DNA reads TGTGCCAGCAGCTTAACAGCGGGAGGTTTCGGCAATGAGCAGTTCTTC.

The chain combines TRBV11-1 with TRBJ2-7; D unclear. V was clipped by 2 bases and J by 0 bases, with 8 bases between them. The germline V gene encodes CDR1 SGHAT and CDR2 FQDESV (reference sequence). CDR3 length: 14 residues. The CDR3 DNA sequence: TGTGCCAGCAGCTTAATCACGGGCTCCTACGAGCAGTACTTC. It specifies CASSLITGSYEQYF.

V and J are TRBV29-1 and TRBJ2-5; 9 bases are shared with TRBD1. The J call may be incorrect, as the DNA end agrees better with TRBJ2-7. This CDR3 is 14 amino acids long. Germline lookup yields CDR1 SQVTM and CDR2 ANQGSEA. This chain's CDR3 is CSVYGTGLSYEQYF. The CDR3 DNA sequence: TGCAGCGTTTATGGGACAGGGCTCTCCTACGAGCAGTACTTC.

The V gene is TRBV5-5, the J gene TRBJ2-1, with 7 nucleotides matching TRBD1. From germline, CDR1 is SGHKS and CDR2 YYEKEE (reference sequence). The CDR3 has 18 amino acids. Trimming took 0 bases from V and 0 from J; bases not matched to a gene: 9. The CDR3 here is CASSLAIGDSSSYNEQFF. CDR3 DNA: TGTGCCAGCAGCTTGGCCATTGGGGACAGCAGCTCCTACAATGAGCAGTTCTTC.

J is TRBJ1-2 and V is TRBV5-1; 8 nucleotides line up with TRBD1. Germline-derived CDR1 and CDR2 are SGHRS and YFSETQ. With 4 bases clipped from V and 4 bases from J, the junction kept 3 bases outside the gene matches. The CDR3 consists of 13 residues. The CDR3 reads CASSPDRVYGYTF. As DNA, the CDR3 is TGCGCCAGCAGCCCGGACAGGGTCTATGGCTACACCTTC.

This chain links TRBV10-3 with TRBJ1-1; TRBD1 matches at 8 bases. The ends lost 6 bases at V and 4 bases at J; junction bases unmatched: 4. The germline CDR1 and CDR2 sequences are ENHRY and SYGVKD. CDR3 size: 13 residues. This CDR3 is CAISHTGGTEAFF. The CDR3 region has the DNA TGTGCCATCAGCCACACAGGGGGCACTGAAGCTTTCTTT.

This clone turned up a few times. The genes are TRBV30 and TRBJ2-5, with 10 bases that match TRBD2. Trimming cost V 2 bases and J 6 bases; bases outside gene matches: 12. This CDR3 spans 16 amino acids. Germline V CDR1 and CDR2: GTSNPN, SVGIG (reference sequence). CDR3 sequence (DNA): TGTGCCTGGAGTACGCTCTCACTAGCGGGAAAACAGACCCAGTACTTC. Protein product: CAWSTLSLAGKQTQYF.

The CDR3 coding sequence is TGTGCCAGCAGCACTACGGAGGGTGAAAAACTGTTTTTT. It encodes CASSTTEGEKLFF. This chain connects TRBV7-9 to TRBJ1-4, with unresolved D. CDR1 and CDR2 (germline): SEHNR, FQNEAQ (reference sequence). The V end lost 5 bases, the J end lost 7 bases, and 11 bases lay between the germline ends. There are 13 residues in the CDR3.

The chain recombines TRBV5-1 with TRBJ2-1, with 12 bases fitting TRBD2. The CDR3 is made up of 15 amino acids. V shed 4 bases, J shed 4 bases, and the junction held 3 bases outside the gene matches. CDR1 is SGHRS, CDR2 YFSETQ, per germline. As DNA, the CDR3 is TGCGCCAGCAGCCAACTAGCGGGAGGATACAATGAGCAGTTCTTC. This gives the protein CASSQLAGGYNEQFF. Complete variable domain (other parts from reference TRBV5-1 and TRBJ2-1): KAGVTQTPRYLIKTRGQQVTLSCSPISGHRSVSWYQQTPGQGLQFLFEYFSETQRNKGNFPGRFSGRQFSNSRSEMNVSTLELGDSALYLCASSQLAGGYNEQFFGPGTRLTVL.

V gene TRBV19 combines with J gene TRBJ1-3; 7 bases fit TRBD1. Unmatched junction bases numbered 3, after V lost 5 bases and J lost 2 bases. This CDR3 is 14 amino acids long. Per germline, CDR1 LNHDA and CDR2 SQIVND (reference sequence). The CDR3 DNA follows: TGTGCCAGTAGTGCGACAGGGCCTGGAAACACCATATATTTT. Encoded protein: CASSATGPGNTIYF.

As regards this clone: Additional DNA sequences in this sample encode the identical CDR3. The chain employs TRBV5-1 and TRBJ2-7; 10 nucleotides agree with TRBD1. CDR1 is SGHRS and CDR2 is YFSETQ in the germline V gene. CDR3 length equals 15 residues. V shed 0 bases and J 3 bases; nucleotides not matched to a gene: 3. The CDR3 region has the DNA TGCGCCAGCAGCTTGGGGACAGGGGGAGGCTACGAGCAGTACTTC. Translation: CASSLGTGGGYEQYF.

This clone was detected only a few times. V usage is TRBV11-3 and J usage is TRBJ2-3; 7 positions agree with TRBD2. The CDR3 runs 14 residues. CDR1 and CDR2 (germline): SGHNT, YENEEA. V gave up 5 bases and J gave up 2 bases; unmatched junction bases: 4. Written as DNA, the CDR3 is TGTGCCAGCAGCCTTGGGGGGGTCACAGATACGCAGTATTTT. This encodes CASSLGGVTDTQYF. Based on the CDR3 plus reference TRBV11-3 and TRBJ2-3, the full variable domain is EAGVVQSPRYKIIEKKQPVAFWCNPISGHNTLYWYLQNLGQGPELLIRYENEEAVDDSQLPKDRFSAERLKGVDSTLKIQPAELGDSAVYLCASSLGGVTDTQYFGPGTRLTVL.

This chain joins TRBV7-9 and TRBJ1-1; TRBD1 agrees at 9 bases. Per the germline V gene, CDR1 is SEHNR and CDR2 is FQNEAQ (reference sequence). Trimming cost V 4 bases and J 5 bases; bases outside gene matches: 8. This CDR3 has 15 residues. The CDR3 spells CASSYQQGAPTEAFF. CDR3 DNA: TGTGCCAGCAGCTACCAACAGGGGGCGCCGACTGAAGCTTTCTTT.